Listed here is a single TCR beta chain. The CDR3 consists of 19 residues. V shed 0 bases, J shed 4 bases, and the junction held 9 bases outside the gene matches. Germline V gene lookup returns CDR1 SGHRS and CDR2 YFSETQ. These data are taken from a study of blood T cell repertoires in COVID-19. At the level of the study: Specimens from acute and convalescent COVID-19 originated in the United States, Italy and Spain. PBMCs, B-cell-depleted T cells, or T cells provided the cDNA or gDNA that made up the material.

In the original processing: Reference gene primer amplification gave nucleated cell count estimates. Sequenced by immunoSEQ multiplex PCR; TCRdb stores in-frame clones only, minus some. That table furnishes V, J and clone size, whereas the DNA furnished D and trimming. The table has 150,000 or so clones, roughly nine tenths seen once. It was during active infection that Seattle patients were enrolled and then longitudinally followed. The receptor was isolated from a man aged 18-30 years with COVID-19, enrolled during active disease. The rearrangement joins TRBV5-1 to TRBJ2-5; TRBD2 agrees at 16 bases. Input material: peripheral blood. The CDR3 nucleotides read TGCGCCAGCAGCTTGGAAGGGACTAGCGGGAGGGCGGTCCTAGAGACCCAGTACTTC. Translation gives CASSLEGTSGRAVLETQYF.